This TCR beta chain comes out of a study of blood T cell repertoires in COVID-19. About the study: Researchers got acute and convalescent COVID-19 samples from the United States, Italy and Spain.

Authors' analysis steps: Amplification with reference gene primers provided the estimates of nucleated cell counts. Some clones are missing from TCRdb's copy, which holds only in-frame ones; the method was immunoSEQ multiplex PCR. V and J calls plus clone size are reproduced from that table; the DNA served to infer D and trimming. The sample lists about 99,000 clones, around 84% seen once, with approximately 12% in the top ten. The CDR3 sequence is 15 residues long. After removal of 4 bases from V and 4 bases from J, the junction contained 3 bases not matched to a gene. Germline lookup yields CDR1 LGHNA and CDR2 YSLEER.

This clonotype originated in a human donor in a cohort sampled during active COVID-19. The J gene is TRBJ2-1, the V gene TRBV4-3, with 11 bases lining up with TRBD1. Sequenced input: peripheral blood. The CDR3 is CASSRGTGGYNEQFF. The CDR3 DNA follows: TGCGCCAGCAGCCGAGGGACAGGGGGGTACAATGAGCAGTTCTTC.